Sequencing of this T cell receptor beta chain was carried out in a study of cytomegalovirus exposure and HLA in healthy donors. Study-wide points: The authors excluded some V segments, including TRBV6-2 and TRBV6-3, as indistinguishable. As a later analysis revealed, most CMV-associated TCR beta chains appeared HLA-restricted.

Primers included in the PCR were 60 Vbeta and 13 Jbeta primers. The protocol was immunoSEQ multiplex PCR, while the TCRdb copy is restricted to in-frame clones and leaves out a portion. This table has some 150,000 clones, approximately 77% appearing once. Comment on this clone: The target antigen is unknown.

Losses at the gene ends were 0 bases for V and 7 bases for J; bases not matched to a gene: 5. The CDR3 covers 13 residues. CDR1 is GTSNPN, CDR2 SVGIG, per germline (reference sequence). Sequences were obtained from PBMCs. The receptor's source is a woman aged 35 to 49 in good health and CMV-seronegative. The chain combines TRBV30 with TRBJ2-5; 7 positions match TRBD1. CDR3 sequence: CAWSVQGEGTQYF. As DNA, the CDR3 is TGTGCCTGGAGTGTTCAGGGGGAAGGGACCCAGTACTTC.